These 25 T cell receptor beta chains were all obtained from the same sample, sequenced in a study of T cells in Graves' hyperthyroidism and ophthalmopathy. RNA transcripts gave rise to amplified TCR beta CDR3 regions. RT-PCR in the first round (using the HTBI primer set) targeted the TCR CDR3. From the multiplex PCR reads, TCRdb called clonotypes with MiXCR, one entry per CDR3 protein. The table lists some 760,000 distinct CDR3 sequences, around 13% of them singletons. Input material: blood. The origin of the receptors is a woman between 18 and 29 years old with Graves' hyperthyroidism.

CDR3 in DNA: TGTGCCAGTAGAGCCGGGACAGGGGGCGGTCAGCCCCAGCATTTT. Translation: CASRAGTGGGQPQHF. The chain carries TRBV19 and TRBJ1-5, with TRBD1 matching over 12 bases. Looked up from germline, CDR1 is LNHDA and CDR2 is SQIVND (reference sequence). The CDR3 sequence is 15 residues long. V shed 6 bases and J 6 bases; nucleotides not matched to a gene: 6.

This clonotype was observed many times. The rearrangement links TRBV7-2 to TRBJ2-2; D could derive from TRBD1 or TRBD2 (6 bases each). This CDR3 comprises 15 residues. The germline CDR1 and CDR2 sequences are SGHTA and FQGNSA. V was pared by 7 bases and J by 0 bases, with 12 bases between. The CDR3 here is CASKGGPTNTGELFF. CDR3 sequence (DNA): TGTGCCAGCAAGGGGGGACCGACGAACACCGGGGAGCTGTTTTTT.

The rearrangement uses TRBV9 and TRBJ2-3; no firm D call. Germline lookup yields CDR1 SGDLS and CDR2 YYNGEE. The ends were cut back, 3 bases at V and 6 bases at J, with 14 bases in the middle. This CDR3 comprises 14 residues. CDR3 amino acids: CASSAETGGDTQYF. The CDR3 DNA reads TGTGCCAGCAGCGCGGAGACGGGTGGGGATACGCAGTATTTT.

This clonotype was counted a few times. The rearrangement joins TRBV10-3 to TRBJ1-2, with 7 bases identical to TRBD1. Germline lookup yields CDR1 ENHRY and CDR2 SYGVKD. The CDR3 has 13 residues. V dropped 2 bases and J dropped 8; count of bases not matched to a gene: 5. The DNA of the CDR3 is TGTGCCATCAGTGAGAGAGGGACAGACGGCTACACCTTC. Translated, it gives CAISERGTDGYTF.

This clonotype was seen repeatedly, ten times or more. The chain combines TRBV9 with TRBJ2-2; 10 bases are shared with TRBD2. The junction had 12 bases not matched to a gene; V was cut back by 0 bases and J by 4 bases. This CDR3 has 19 amino acids. The germline V gene encodes CDR1 SGDLS and CDR2 YYNGEE. The CDR3 reads CASSVATRASGSSTGELFF. The DNA for the CDR3 is TGTGCCAGCAGCGTAGCTACCAGGGCTAGCGGGAGTTCCACCGGGGAGCTGTTTTTT.

In regard to this clonotype: A much larger clone sits a single nucleotide away, making a read error possible. The chain recombines TRBV6-1 with TRBJ2-7; 8 nucleotides align to TRBD1. The CDR3 consists of 15 residues. With V trimmed by 5 bases and J by 3 bases, 9 bases remained unmatched. Per germline, CDR1 MNHNS and CDR2 SASEGT. In DNA, the CDR3 is TGTGCCAGCAGTTTCCCGGGACAGGAACTCTACGAGCAGTACTTC. It translates to CASSFPGQELYEQYF.

This clonotype has more than one count but fewer than ten. The J gene is TRBJ2-2, the V gene TRBV13, with 8 nucleotides matching TRBD2. From germline, CDR1 is PRHDT and CDR2 FYEKMQ (reference sequence). This CDR3 comprises 13 residues. V lost 7 bases to trimming and J lost 4 bases; unmatched junction nucleotides: 2. The CDR3 sequence is CASMREVTGELFF. As DNA, the CDR3 is TGTGCCAGCATGCGGGAGGTCACCGGGGAGCTGTTTTTT.

This rearrangement joins TRBV6-1 to TRBJ2-2; possibly TRBD2 for D (5 bases). The CDR3 length is 13 residues. Trimming removed 2 bases at V and 6 bases at J, with 7 bases between. Germline-derived CDR1 and CDR2 are MNHNS and SASEGT. For the CDR3, the DNA is TGTGCCAGCAGTGAAAAGGAGGCCGGGGAGCTGTTTTTT. It translates to CASSEKEAGELFF.

This clonotype was picked up many times. The chain is built from TRBV28 and TRBJ2-7; TRBD1 or TRBD2 may be the D gene (5 bases each). The CDR3 sequence is 14 residues long. Germline loops: CDR1 MDHEN, CDR2 SYDVKM. The V and J ends lost 7 bases and 5 bases respectively, with 18 bases between them. CDR3 region: CASTLTGLLHEQYF. DNA for the CDR3: TGTGCCAGCACCCTAACGGGGCTCCTACACGAGCAGTACTTC.

The chain couples TRBV10-3 to TRBJ2-2; 10 bases are a match to TRBD1. Germline V gene sequence: CDR1 ENHRY, CDR2 SYGVKD. Trimming at V came to 2 bases and at J to 6 bases, leaving 6 bases not matched to a gene. The CDR3 covers 16 residues. The CDR3 is CAISETDRGPSGELFF. Here the CDR3 DNA reads TGTGCCATCAGTGAGACCGACAGGGGGCCTTCCGGGGAGCTGTTTTTT.

This clonotype was observed a few times. The chain is built from TRBV20-1 and TRBJ2-3; TRBD2 matches at 8 bases. This CDR3 is 15 amino acids long. Germline lookup yields CDR1 DFQATT and CDR2 SNEGSKA (reference sequence). The trim removed 0 bases at V and 4 bases at J, leaving 6 bases unmatched. For the CDR3, the DNA is TGCAGTGCTAGAGATCACGGGAGGGCCCCAGATACGCAGTATTTT. Protein: CSARDHGRAPDTQYF.

This clonotype was observed at least ten times. This chain connects TRBV9 to TRBJ2-5; D not resolved. The CDR3 totals 14 residues. Germline V lookup: CDR1 SGDLS, CDR2 YYNGEE. The V end was cut by 0 bases, the J end by 2 bases, with 8 bases between. The CDR3 sequence: CASSVGAGQETQYF. CDR3 in DNA: TGTGCCAGCAGCGTAGGGGCAGGACAAGAGACCCAGTACTTC.

This chain connects TRBV28 to TRBJ2-1; a weak D match, TRBD2 (6 bases). Germline CDR1 MDHEN, CDR2 SYDVKM. V lost 6 bases and J 0 bases, leaving 12 bases between the germline ends. The CDR3 runs to 15 residues. The CDR3 loop reads CASRRRLDSYNEQFF. The CDR3 DNA follows: TGTGCCAGCAGAAGGAGACTAGACTCCTACAATGAGCAGTTCTTC.

This clonotype was counted only a few times. The chain links TRBV7-6 to TRBJ1-5; TRBD1 might be the D (6 bases). The germline V and J ends were trimmed by 1 base and 3 bases, with 10 bases remaining between them. In germline, CDR1 is SGHVS, CDR2 FNYEAQ. This CDR3 has 15 residues. CDR3 sequence (DNA): TGTGCCAGCAGCTTAGGGGGGGCTAACAATCAGCCCCAGCATTTT. The encoded protein is CASSLGGANNQPQHF.

This clonotype has just a few counts. The V and J genes are TRBV7-2 and TRBJ2-7; perhaps TRBD1 as D (6 bases). This CDR3 is built from 17 residues. Germline CDR1 reads SGHTA; CDR2 reads FQGNSA. Between the trimmed V and J ends, which lost 5 bases and 3 bases, there was a span of 23 bases. The CDR3 here is CASSPSGAPFTYYEQYF. CDR3 DNA: TGTGCCAGCAGCCCCTCAGGGGCGCCTTTTACTTACTACGAGCAGTACTTC.

The chain has TRBV29-1 and TRBJ1-1, with a possible D match to TRBD1 (6 bases). In germline, CDR1 is SQVTM, CDR2 ANQGSEA. This CDR3 contains 13 residues. V was clipped by 2 bases and J by 10 bases, with 17 bases between them. CDR3 nucleotide sequence: TGCAGCGTTGAATCCGACAGGTCCGAGCCAGCTTTCTTT. It is translated as CSVESDRSEPAFF. Based on the CDR3 plus reference TRBV29-1 and TRBJ1-1, the full variable domain is SAVISQKPSRDICQRGTSLTIQCQVDSQVTMMFWYRQQPGQSLTLIATANQGSEATYESGFVIDKFPISRPNLTFSTLTVSNMSPEDSSIYLCSVESDRSEPAFFGQGTRLTVV.

The table lists this clonotype with many counts. The rearrangement links TRBV28 to TRBJ1-1; D is uncertain. This CDR3 comprises 15 residues. The V and J ends lost 5 bases and 1 base respectively, with 14 bases between them. Germline V gene lookup returns CDR1 MDHEN and CDR2 SYDVKM. CDR3 DNA sequence: TGTGCCAGCAGTCCGCGGATGGTGGGGAACACTGAAGCTTTCTTT. Its protein is CASSPRMVGNTEAFF.

There are many counts of this clonotype. V usage is TRBV20-1 and J usage is TRBJ2-7; possibly TRBD1 for D (6 bases). Germline-derived CDR1 and CDR2 are DFQATT and SNEGSKA (reference sequence). This CDR3 contains 13 residues. V was trimmed by 7 bases and J by 3 bases, leaving 16 bases between them. The CDR3 DNA reads as TGCAGTGTGAAAATCTCGACAGGCTACGAGCAGTACTTC. Translation gives CSVKISTGYEQYF.

This clonotype was detected ten times or more. V gene TRBV6-2 or TRBV6-3 combines with J gene TRBJ2-7; D is possibly TRBD2 (6 bases). Germline V gene data show CDR1 as MNHEY and CDR2 as SVGEGT. With 4 bases removed from V and 1 base from J, the gap between germline ends came to 14 bases. The CDR3 covers 15 residues. For the CDR3, the DNA is TGTGCCAGCAGTTTAGGCCGGACTACATCCTACGAGCAGTACTTC. Its translation is CASSLGRTTSYEQYF.

The chain has TRBV2 and TRBJ1-5; the D is unclear. V gave up 2 bases and J gave up 4 bases, with 9 bases separating them. CDR1 is SNHLY and CDR2 is FYNNEI in the germline V gene. The CDR3 sequence is 14 residues long. CDR3 sequence (DNA): TGTGCCAGCAGTGAACTACGAAAGAATCAGCCCCAGCATTTT. This encodes CASSELRKNQPQHF.

This clonotype was detected a few times. The V gene is TRBV29-1, the J gene TRBJ2-2; D is unresolved. With 7 bases removed from V and 3 bases from J, the gap between germline ends came to 6 bases. The CDR3 runs 11 residues. From germline, CDR1 is SQVTM and CDR2 ANQGSEA. CDR3 sequence reads: CSAGYTGELFF. The CDR3 bases are TGCAGCGCCGGGTACACCGGGGAGCTGTTTTTT.

This clonotype has a count of ten or more. The chain has TRBV20-1 and TRBJ2-3, with 7 nucleotides matching TRBD2. Germline CDR1 DFQATT, CDR2 SNEGSKA (reference sequence). V lost 5 bases to trimming and J lost 2 bases; unmatched junction nucleotides: 7. The CDR3 extends over 14 amino acids. The CDR3, as DNA: TGCAGTGCTCCCGGGACTACCTACACAGATACGCAGTATTTT. Translating it yields CSAPGTTYTDTQYF.

The table lists this clonotype with a few counts. The V call is TRBV2, the J call TRBJ1-5; 7 nucleotides match TRBD1. Trimming cost V 6 bases and J 3 bases; bases outside gene matches: 14. The germline V gene has CDR1 SNHLY and CDR2 FYNNEI. This CDR3 is built from 17 residues. DNA for the CDR3: TGTGCCAGCAGCTATATCAACAGGGGCTGGGACAATCAGCCCCAGCATTTT. It specifies CASSYINRGWDNQPQHF.

This clonotype was counted many times. The chain combines TRBV7-2 with TRBJ1-5, with D possibly being TRBD1 (6 bases). Germline values: CDR1 SGHTA, CDR2 FQGNSA. The CDR3 consists of 17 residues. Trimming left V 2 bases short and J 3 bases short, with 17 bases between. CDR3 residues: CASSLNQGRGPNQPQHF. The CDR3 DNA sequence: TGTGCCAGCAGCTTAAATCAGGGCAGGGGACCCAATCAGCCCCAGCATTTT. Complete variable domain (other parts from reference TRBV7-2 and TRBJ1-5): GAGVSQSPSNKVTEKGKDVELRCDPISGHTALYWYRQSLGQGLEFLIYFQGNSAPDKSGLPSDRFSAERTGGSVSTLTIQRTQQEDSAVYLCASSLNQGRGPNQPQHFGDGTRLSIL.

This clonotype appeared many times. V usage is TRBV20-1 and J usage is TRBJ2-7, with D possibly TRBD2 on 5 matching bases. The CDR3 is made up of 13 amino acids. Germline V gene data show CDR1 as DFQATT and CDR2 as SNEGSKA (reference sequence). Between the trimmed V and J ends, which lost 3 bases and 4 bases, there was a span of 13 bases. Written as DNA, the CDR3 is TGCAGTGCTAGTTATAGCGAAGCATACGAGCAGTACTTC. Its translation is CSASYSEAYEQYF.